These 10 T cell receptor beta chains came from one sample sequenced in a study of CD8 T cells in ankylosing spondylitis. Study results and limitations: Ankylosing spondylitis blood seemed to carry a telltale TCR beta motif made of several highly homologous variants.

TCRdb reprocessed the 5' RACE reads via MiXCR and lists one record per CDR3 protein. The repertoire holds 650,000 to 800,000 distinct CDR3 sequences, roughly 20% seen once, with over 15% in the top ten. No antigen is known for these receptors. What was sequenced was blood, either unsorted or a sorted T cell fraction (not recorded which). These receptors came from a male donor with ankylosing spondylitis.

Many counts were recorded for this clonotype. The chain has TRBV20-1 and TRBJ2-7, with no clear D. Trimming left V 0 bases short and J 7 bases short, with 7 bases between. This CDR3 contains 11 residues. Looked up from germline, CDR1 is DFQATT and CDR2 is SNEGSKA (reference sequence). CDR3 in amino acids: CSARDGKEQYF. The CDR3 region has the DNA TGCAGTGCTAGAGATGGGAAGGAGCAGTACTTC.

This clonotype was picked up a small number of times. V is TRBV7-9 and J is TRBJ1-5; a possible D gene is TRBD1 (6 bases). V shed 3 bases and J shed 6 bases, with 12 bases lying between them. This CDR3 has 14 amino acids. The germline gives CDR1 SEHNR, CDR2 FQNEAQ (reference sequence). CDR3 coding DNA: TGTGCCAGCAGCTTGGAGGGGGGGCCTCAGCCCCAGCATTTT. Translation gives CASSLEGGPQPQHF.

The chain carries TRBV6-5 and TRBJ2-7; TRBD1 is a possible D gene (5 bases). This CDR3 has 17 amino acids. Trimming shortened V by 0 bases and J by 5 bases, and 20 bases separated the two germline ends. Looked up from germline, CDR1 is MNHEY and CDR2 is SVGAGI. As DNA, the CDR3 is TGTGCCAGCAGTTACTCGATAGTGGCCAGGGCGAAGGACGAGCAGTACTTC. Translated, it gives CASSYSIVARAKDEQYF.

This chain connects TRBV29-1 to TRBJ2-3; 7 bases agree with TRBD1. V shed 6 bases, J shed 3 bases, and the junction held 3 bases outside the gene matches. Per the germline V gene, CDR1 is SQVTM and CDR2 is ANQGSEA. This CDR3 contains 12 residues. In DNA, the CDR3 is TGCAGCGTACCGGGACAGACAGATACGCAGTATTTT. As protein: CSVPGQTDTQYF.

The table lists this clonotype with a few counts. The chain links TRBV20-1 to TRBJ2-1; 12 bases are shared with TRBD2. Germline V gene lookup returns CDR1 DFQATT and CDR2 SNEGSKA (reference sequence). The CDR3 length is 13 residues. V lost 7 bases, J lost 4 bases, and 2 bases stayed unmatched. The CDR3 coding sequence is TGCAGTGGAGGACTAGCGGGGTACAATGAGCAGTTCTTC. Translating it yields CSGGLAGYNEQFF.

This clonotype occurred a few times. This chain joins TRBV7-9 and TRBJ1-1, with 7 bases lining up with TRBD1. CDR1 SEHNR and CDR2 FQNEAQ come from the germline V gene (reference sequence). Unmatched junction bases numbered 4, after V lost 2 bases and J lost 7 bases. The CDR3 covers 13 residues. The CDR3 DNA follows: TGTGCCAGCAGCTTACAGGGGGTTGGTGAAGCTTTCTTT. Translated, it gives CASSLQGVGEAFF. The full variable domain, its missing parts supplied by reference TRBV7-9 and TRBJ1-1, is DTGVSQNPRHKITKRGQNVTFRCDPISEHNRLYWYRQTLGQGPEFLTYFQNEAQLEKSRLLSDRFSAERPKGSFSTLEIQRTEQGDSAMYLCASSLQGVGEAFFGQGTRLTVV.

This rearrangement joins TRBV4-3 to TRBJ2-1, with 8 bases lining up with TRBD2. The CDR3 has 17 residues. Trimming removed 2 bases from V and 5 bases from J; junction bases left unmatched: 11. Germline V gives CDR1 LGHNA, CDR2 YSLEER. The CDR3 sequence is CASSQTSRGGWDNEQFF. The CDR3 region has the DNA TGCGCCAGCAGCCAAACTTCCCGGGGGGGTTGGGACAATGAGCAGTTCTTC.

The genes are TRBV5-6 and TRBJ1-1; 10 nucleotides match TRBD1. V was clipped by 1 base and J by 5 bases; unmatched bases: 17. The CDR3 is made up of 19 amino acids. CDR1 and CDR2 (germline): SGHDT, YYEEEE. CDR3 region: CASSLWSWNGWGQGTEAFF. CDR3 sequence (DNA): TGTGCCAGCAGCTTGTGGTCGTGGAACGGTTGGGGACAGGGGACTGAAGCTTTCTTT.

Only a few counts were recorded for this clonotype. The chain recombines TRBV10-3 with TRBJ2-3, with D perhaps matching TRBD1 (6 bases). V was shortened by 2 bases and J by 2 bases, with 8 bases between the two germline ends. The germline CDR1 and CDR2 sequences are ENHRY and SYGVKD. This CDR3 is built from 14 residues. The CDR3 DNA follows: TGTGCCATCAGTGAGGGACAGTTCACAGATACGCAGTATTTT. It is translated as CAISEGQFTDTQYF.

The gene calls are TRBV4-2 and TRBJ2-7; TRBD2 might be the D (6 bases). The CDR3 runs to 15 residues. Between the trimmed V and J ends, which lost 1 base and 3 bases, there was a span of 13 bases. Per germline, CDR1 LGHNA and CDR2 YNFKEQ. The CDR3 loop is CASSQALVRDYEQYF. CDR3 nucleotide sequence: TGTGCCAGCAGCCAAGCGCTTGTGCGGGACTACGAGCAGTACTTC.